The present TCR beta chain was sequenced within a study of T cell responses to AZD1222 COVID-19 vaccine. This CDR3 is 19 amino acids long. V shed 0 bases, J shed 0 bases, and the junction held 5 bases outside the gene matches. Germline CDR1 reads LNHNV; CDR2 reads YYDKDF (reference sequence). A single count supports this clone. TCRdb keeps only in-frame clones here, not all; method: immunoSEQ multiplex PCR. The sample lists around 140,000 clones; roughly nine tenths were seen once. The receptor comes from an adult who received the AZD1222 COVID-19 vaccine. The sample in question was peripheral blood, obtained 28 days after the second AZD1222 dose. This chain links TRBV15 with TRBJ2-1; TRBD2 matches 13 bases. CDR3: CATSRDGTSGTRSYNEQFF. The CDR3 DNA reads as TGTGCCACCAGCAGAGATGGGACTAGCGGGACCCGCTCCTACAATGAGCAGTTCTTC.